The clone carrying this TCR beta chain was found many times. No antigen is known for it. Trimming removed 2 bases from V and 6 bases from J, with 11 bases in between. Germline assignment: CDR1 LGHNA and CDR2 YNFKEQ. CDR3 length: 14 amino acids. The record originates from a study of neurological immune-mediated disorders. Study-wide results and caveats: Clinical and MRI features did not associate with the cluster found in multiple sclerosis patients. Whereas HTLV-1-associated myelopathy showed the most TCR clonal expansion, multiple sclerosis showed the least, with levels below those of healthy controls.

The team produced cDNA through 5'RACE using 10-nucleotide random UMIs. Every sequencing run returned over 180 million TCR-beta sequences, which were derived from 15-18 subjects. TCRdb itself ran the 5' RACE reads through MiXCR, one entry per CDR3 protein. This table has 75,000 to 80,000 distinct CDR3 sequences, less than 5.5% appearing once. The chain is built from TRBV4-2 and TRBJ2-1; TRBD1 might be the D (6 bases). Sequencing was done on a sample of PBMCs. The source is a woman younger than 45 with multiple sclerosis. CDR3 protein: CASSQPGEPNEQFF. The CDR3 bases are TGTGCCAGCAGCCAACCAGGGGAGCCCAATGAGCAGTTCTTC.